Below are 27 T cell receptor beta chains sequenced from a single sample in a study of PD-L1 blockade in urothelial cancer. Produced via immunoSEQ multiplex PCR; TCRdb's table is partial and in-frame only. Here the sample spans 130,000 or so clones, roughly 80% being singletons. Stated time point: pretreatment peripheral blood. Sequences were derived from PBMCs, sampled around atezolizumab (anti-PD-L1) treatment. These TCRs come from a man aged 45-60 years with urothelial cancer.

The genes are TRBV5-1 and TRBJ2-3; 8 nucleotides agree with TRBD2. The CDR3 runs 17 residues. Trimming at V came to 0 bases and at J to 0 bases, leaving 6 bases not matched to a gene. CDR1 and CDR2 from the germline V gene are SGHRS and YFSETQ. The CDR3 DNA is TGCGCCAGCAGCTTGGGTCTAGCGGGTCCTAGCACAGATACGCAGTATTTT. It translates to CASSLGLAGPSTDTQYF.

Concerning this clone: The same CDR3 is also encoded by other DNA sequences in this sample. CDR3 sequence: CASRGTVQETQYF. The CDR3 DNA reads TGTGCCAGCAGGGGGACAGTACAAGAGACCCAGTACTTC. J is TRBJ2-5 and V is TRBV6-1, with 7 bases identical to TRBD1. This CDR3 comprises 13 residues. Per germline, CDR1 MNHNS and CDR2 SASEGT. J lost 2 bases, V lost 6 bases, and 3 bases had no gene match.

This clone is a singleton in its sample. The chain is built from TRBV19 and TRBJ2-1; D might be TRBD1 (6 bases). The CDR3 spans 13 residues. Germline V gene lookup returns CDR1 LNHDA and CDR2 SQIVND (reference sequence). Trimming removed 5 bases at V and 7 bases at J, with 12 bases between. The DNA of the CDR3 is TGTGCCAGTAGTGCAAACAGGGTAAATGAGCAGTTCTTC. Its translation is CASSANRVNEQFF.

The rearrangement links TRBV7-2 to TRBJ2-5, with D unresolved. The germline V gene has CDR1 SGHTA and CDR2 FQGNSA. V was trimmed by 3 bases and J by 4 bases, leaving 12 bases between them. The CDR3 contains 14 residues. The CDR3 DNA reads TGTGCCAGCAGCTTTCTTGGAGTGAGAGAGACCCAGTACTTC. Translated, it gives CASSFLGVRETQYF.

J is TRBJ2-1 and V is TRBV6-1; 8 bases match TRBD2. The CDR3 contains 13 residues. CDR1 MNHNS and CDR2 SASEGT come from the germline V gene. V gave up 3 bases and J gave up 9 bases; unmatched junction bases: 4. The CDR3 sequence: CASSDILAVEQFF. DNA for the CDR3: TGTGCCAGCAGTGATATACTAGCGGTTGAGCAGTTCTTC.

Written as DNA, the CDR3 is TGTGCCAGCAGCTTAGGGATTCAGGACACTGAAGCTTTCTTT. This encodes CASSLGIQDTEAFF. The chain links TRBV7-9 to TRBJ1-1; D call uncertain. The CDR3 consists of 14 residues. Deletions cut 1 base from V and 3 bases from J, with 9 bases between. Germline V lookup: CDR1 SEHNR, CDR2 FQNEAQ (reference sequence).

This clone appeared a single time. The J gene is TRBJ2-5, the V gene TRBV9; 16 bases are a match to TRBD2. CDR3 length equals 17 residues. Losses at the gene ends were 4 bases for V and 4 bases for J; bases not matched to a gene: 7. In germline, CDR1 is SGDLS, CDR2 YYNGEE. In DNA, the CDR3 is TGTGCCAGCAGCCCTGGGACTAGCGGGAGGGCTCGAGAGACCCAGTACTTC. Its translation is CASSPGTSGRARETQYF.

The CDR3 DNA sequence: TGCGCCAGCAGTCAAGGGGGAGCGGCTCTTACAGATACGCAGTATTTT. Protein sequence: CASSQGGAALTDTQYF. V usage is TRBV5-1 and J usage is TRBJ2-3, with a possible D match to TRBD1 (6 bases). Per the germline V gene, CDR1 is SGHRS and CDR2 is YFSETQ. This CDR3 comprises 16 residues. Between the trimmed V and J ends, which lost 5 bases and 3 bases, there was a span of 19 bases.

This chain connects TRBV11-2 to TRBJ2-7, with D possibly matching TRBD1 (6 bases). V was shortened by 3 bases and J by 2 bases, with 14 bases between the two germline ends. This CDR3 is 15 amino acids long. Germline values: CDR1 SGHAT, CDR2 FQNNGV. In DNA form, the CDR3 reads TGTGCCAGCAGCTTGTCCGGGACACCTACCTACGAGCAGTACTTC. It is translated as CASSLSGTPTYEQYF.

This chain uses TRBV5-6 with TRBJ2-7; 7 nucleotides line up with TRBD1. The J segment lost 9 bases and the V segment lost 2 bases, leaving 17 bases of the junction unmatched. This CDR3 has 16 amino acids. Germline loops: CDR1 SGHDT, CDR2 YYEEEE. The CDR3: CASSLQGFPDLVGQYF. CDR3 DNA sequence: TGTGCCAGCAGCTTACAGGGGTTCCCCGATCTAGTGGGGCAGTACTTC. The full variable domain, with the rest looked up from reference TRBV5-6 and TRBJ2-7, is DAGVTQSPTHLIKTRGQQVTLRCSPKSGHDTVSWYQQALGQGPQFIFQYYEEEERQRGNFPDRFSGHQFPNYSSELNVNALLLGDSALYLCASSLQGFPDLVGQYFGPGTRLTVT.

The V and J genes are TRBV19 and TRBJ1-1; D gene ambiguous. The CDR3 runs 13 residues. Germline V gene data show CDR1 as LNHDA and CDR2 as SQIVND (reference sequence). Trimming cost V 7 bases and J 4 bases, with 13 bases left between them. CDR3 nucleotides: TGTGCCAGTACCACTCTCACGGGCACTGAAGCTTTCTTT. Protein: CASTTLTGTEAFF. Variable domain in full (rest from reference TRBV19 and TRBJ1-1): DGGITQSPKYLFRKEGQNVTLSCEQNLNHDAMYWYRQDPGQGLRLIYYSQIVNDFQKGDIAEGYSVSREKKESFPLTVTSAQKNPTAFYLCASTTLTGTEAFFGQGTRLTVV.

V and J are TRBV11-3 and TRBJ2-3; 8 nucleotides line up with TRBD2. CDR1 is SGHNT and CDR2 is YENEEA in the germline V gene. V lost 1 base and J lost 2; bases outside the gene matches: 11. This CDR3 comprises 18 residues. The CDR3 loop reads CASSLGGSSGPPTDTQYF. The CDR3 bases are TGTGCCAGCAGCTTAGGGGGGTCTAGCGGGCCGCCCACAGATACGCAGTATTTT.

The chain is built from TRBV7-2 and TRBJ2-1, with 9 bases that match TRBD1. This CDR3 region has 15 residues. Germline lookup yields CDR1 SGHTA and CDR2 FQGNSA. J was trimmed by 3 bases and V by 6 bases; bases with no gene match: 6. This CDR3 is CASSRPGQGYNEQFF. As DNA, the CDR3 is TGTGCCAGCAGTCGGCCGGGACAGGGCTACAATGAGCAGTTCTTC.

The rearrangement uses TRBV2 and TRBJ1-5; TRBD1 might be the D (5 bases). The CDR3 loop spans 17 amino acids. V was trimmed by 6 bases and J by 6 bases, leaving 24 bases between them. The V gene's germline CDR1 is SNHLY and CDR2 FYNNEI. The CDR3 spells CASRDLLDRHPGQPQHF. The CDR3 bases are TGTGCCAGCAGAGACTTACTCGACAGACACCCGGGTCAGCCCCAGCATTTT.

The rearrangement links TRBV5-1 to TRBJ2-7; 10 bases match TRBD2. In germline, CDR1 is SGHRS, CDR2 YFSETQ. V shed 4 bases and J 6 bases; nucleotides not matched to a gene: 10. The CDR3 extends over 15 amino acids. CDR3 coding DNA: TGCGCCAGCAGCCCTGGCCTAGCGGGAGCTACCGAGCAGTACTTC. Translation: CASSPGLAGATEQYF.

This clone was found once. This sequence joins TRBV6-1 and TRBJ2-3, with 9 bases that match TRBD2. V dropped 2 bases and J dropped 4; count of bases not matched to a gene: 7. The germline CDR1 and CDR2 sequences are MNHNS and SASEGT. This CDR3 is 16 amino acids long. Here the CDR3 DNA reads TGTGCCAGCAGTGAAAATTGGAGGACTAGCGCAGATACGCAGTATTTT. This translates into CASSENWRTSADTQYF.

Worth noting for this clone: At one end, the junction sequence differs from germline, possibly due to a read error. This chain joins TRBV6-6 and TRBJ2-5; D is unclear. The germline gives CDR1 MNHNY, CDR2 SVGAGI (reference sequence). The CDR3 has 11 residues. The CDR3 sequence is CASSLLEAQYF. As DNA, the CDR3 is TGTGCCAGCAGTTTGTTAGAGGCCCAGTACTTC.

This clone has a handful of counts. J is TRBJ2-1 and V is TRBV11-2; 11 bases are shared with TRBD1. Germline CDR1 reads SGHAT; CDR2 reads FQNNGV. V was clipped by 5 bases and J by 9 bases; unmatched bases: 12. This CDR3 has 16 amino acids. The chain's CDR3 is CASSAGLGQGDREQFF. The CDR3 DNA reads as TGTGCCAGCAGCGCAGGGTTGGGACAGGGGGATCGTGAGCAGTTCTTC. Looking up the rest from reference TRBV11-2 and TRBJ2-1 gives the full variable domain: EAGVAQSPRYKIIEKRQSVAFWCNPISGHATLYWYQQILGQGPKLLIQFQNNGVVDDSQLPKDRFSAERLKGVDSTLKIQPAKLEDSAVYLCASSAGLGQGDREQFFGPGTRLTVL.

This chain links TRBV5-1 with TRBJ2-7; 7 nucleotides align to TRBD1. The V gene's germline CDR1 is SGHRS and CDR2 YFSETQ. J lost 2 bases, V lost 6 bases, and 11 bases had no gene match. This CDR3 spans 15 amino acids. CDR3 region: CASKFQDRETYEQYF. In DNA, the CDR3 is TGCGCCAGCAAATTCCAAGACAGGGAGACCTACGAGCAGTACTTC.

This clone has more than one count but fewer than ten. This chain uses TRBV19 with TRBJ1-5, with D possibly being TRBD1 (6 bases). This CDR3 has 16 residues. V was clipped by 5 bases and J by 5 bases, with 19 bases between them. Germline CDR1 is LNHDA and CDR2 is SQIVND (reference sequence). The chain's CDR3 is CASSRLAGAVDQPQHF. For the CDR3, the DNA is TGTGCCAGTAGTCGGTTGGCAGGGGCAGTGGATCAGCCCCAGCATTTT.

The genes are TRBV5-1 and TRBJ2-5; 13 bases line up with TRBD2. This CDR3 contains 15 residues. J lost 2 bases, V lost 3 bases, and 1 base had no gene match. From germline, CDR1 is SGHRS and CDR2 YFSETQ. This chain's CDR3 is CASSSGLAGQETQYF. The CDR3 DNA reads as TGCGCCAGCAGCTCGGGACTAGCGGGGCAAGAGACCCAGTACTTC.

The V call is TRBV19, the J call TRBJ2-5; 13 nucleotides match TRBD2. J lost 4 bases, V lost 6 bases, and 8 bases had no gene match. Germline assignment: CDR1 LNHDA and CDR2 SQIVND (reference sequence). This CDR3 spans 16 amino acids. This chain's CDR3 is CASSTRTSGRGETQYF. The CDR3 DNA is TGTGCCAGTAGCACTCGGACTAGCGGGAGAGGAGAGACCCAGTACTTC.

V usage is TRBV25-1 and J usage is TRBJ1-4; maybe TRBD1 (5 bases). The germline V and J ends were trimmed by 1 base and 1 base, with 10 bases remaining between them. The CDR3 has 16 amino acids. CDR1 and CDR2 from the germline V gene are MGHDK and SYGVNS. The CDR3 spells CASSESRGLTNEKLFF. The DNA of the CDR3 is TGTGCCAGCAGTGAATCCCGGGGGTTAACTAATGAAAAACTGTTTTTT.

This rearrangement joins TRBV19 to TRBJ2-1, with 11 bases identical to TRBD2. There are 16 residues in the CDR3. Germline V gene lookup returns CDR1 LNHDA and CDR2 SQIVND (reference sequence). The trim removed 1 base at V and 6 bases at J, leaving 5 bases unmatched. CDR3 sequence: CASSIAPGLAVNEQFF. The CDR3 coding sequence is TGTGCCAGTAGTATAGCTCCGGGACTAGCGGTCAATGAGCAGTTCTTC.

V is TRBV5-1 and J is TRBJ2-5; D uncertain. Per the germline V gene, CDR1 is SGHRS and CDR2 is YFSETQ. The CDR3 has 14 residues. The germline V and J ends were trimmed by 4 bases and 5 bases, with 15 bases remaining between them. CDR3 bases: TGCGCCAGCAGCCTCCGACCCGGGTGGGAGACCCAGTACTTC. This gives the protein CASSLRPGWETQYF.

This clone appeared a few times. The CDR3 bases are TGTGCCAGCACCCTAGACAGGGCTGAAGCTTTCTTT. Translating it yields CASTLDRAEAFF. The chain carries TRBV11-1 and TRBJ1-1; 7 bases match TRBD1. CDR3 length: 12 amino acids. Germline CDR1 is SGHAT and CDR2 is FQDESV (reference sequence). Germline trimming cut 7 bases from V and 6 bases from J; bases unmatched to any gene: 5.

The J gene is TRBJ2-6, the V gene TRBV7-2; TRBD1 matches 7 bases. Trimming cost V 4 bases and J 4 bases; bases outside gene matches: 4. The germline CDR1 and CDR2 sequences are SGHTA and FQGNSA. The CDR3 spans 15 residues. CDR3 nucleotides: TGTGCCAGCAGCTCAGGGGGTTTGGGGGCCAACGTCCTGACTTTC. Protein: CASSSGGLGANVLTF.